The entry that follows covers one TCR beta chain sequence. Antigen: not known. This specimen belongs to a study of T cell responses to AZD1222 COVID-19 vaccine. Overall study context: Second-dose timings of about 4 or about 12 weeks were pooled.

Some clones are missing from TCRdb's copy, which holds only in-frame ones; the method was immunoSEQ multiplex PCR. This table has about 110,000 clones, under 90% appearing once. Germline loops: CDR1 SGHRS, CDR2 YFSETQ. This CDR3 comprises 15 residues. V lost 4 bases to trimming and J lost 3 bases, with 16 bases between them. Study-level points and caveats: Researchers report vaccine-associated CD4 TCRs spanning spike, with dominance at 160-218 and 743-854. Following two doses of AZD1222, Spike-specific TCR breadth and depth rose.

The TCR sequence derives from an adult in good health. The starting material was peripheral blood, obtained on day 0 of AZD1222 vaccination. The genes are TRBV5-1 and TRBJ1-1, with TRBD1 as a possible D gene (5 bases). In DNA, the CDR3 is TGCGCCAGCAGCCGGCGGGCAGGGTCGGACACTGAAGCTTTCTTT. It is translated as CASSRRAGSDTEAFF.